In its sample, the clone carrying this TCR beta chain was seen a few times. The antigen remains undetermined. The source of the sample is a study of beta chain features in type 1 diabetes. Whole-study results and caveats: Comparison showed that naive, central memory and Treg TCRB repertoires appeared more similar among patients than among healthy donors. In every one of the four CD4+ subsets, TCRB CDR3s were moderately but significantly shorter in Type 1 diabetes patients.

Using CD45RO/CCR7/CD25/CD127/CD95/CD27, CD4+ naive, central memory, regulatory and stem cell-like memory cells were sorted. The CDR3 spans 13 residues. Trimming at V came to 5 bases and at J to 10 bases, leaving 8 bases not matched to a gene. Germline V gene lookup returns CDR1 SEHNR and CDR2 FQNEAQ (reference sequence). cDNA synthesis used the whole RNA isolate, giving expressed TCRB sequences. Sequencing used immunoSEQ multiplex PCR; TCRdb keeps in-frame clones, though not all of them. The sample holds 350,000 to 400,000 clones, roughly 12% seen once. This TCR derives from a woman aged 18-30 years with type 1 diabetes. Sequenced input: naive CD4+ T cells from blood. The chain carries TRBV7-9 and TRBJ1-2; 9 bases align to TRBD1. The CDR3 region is CASSTGDRAVYTF. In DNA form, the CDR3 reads TGTGCCAGCAGCACGGGGGACAGGGCCGTCTACACCTTC.